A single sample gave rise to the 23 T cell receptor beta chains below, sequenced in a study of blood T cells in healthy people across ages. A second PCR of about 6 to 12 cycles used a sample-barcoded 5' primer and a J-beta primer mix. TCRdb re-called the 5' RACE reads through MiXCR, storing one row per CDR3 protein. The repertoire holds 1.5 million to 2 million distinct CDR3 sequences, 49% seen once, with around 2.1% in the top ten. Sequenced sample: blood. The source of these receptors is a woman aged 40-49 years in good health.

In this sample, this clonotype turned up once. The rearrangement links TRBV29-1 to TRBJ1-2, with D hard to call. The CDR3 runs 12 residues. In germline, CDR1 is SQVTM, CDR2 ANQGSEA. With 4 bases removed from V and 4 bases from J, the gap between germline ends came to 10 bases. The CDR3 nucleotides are TGCAGCGTTGCGGTCGGACCCTATGGCTACACCTTC. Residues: CSVAVGPYGYTF.

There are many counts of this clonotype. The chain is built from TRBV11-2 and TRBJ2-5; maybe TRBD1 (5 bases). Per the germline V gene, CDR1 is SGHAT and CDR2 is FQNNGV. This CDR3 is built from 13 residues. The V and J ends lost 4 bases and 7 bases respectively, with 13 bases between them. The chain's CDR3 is CASSSPVGATQYF. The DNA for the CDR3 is TGTGCCAGCAGCTCCCCGGTAGGGGCGACCCAGTACTTC.

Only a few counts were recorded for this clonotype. CDR3: CASSLGHHEQFF. The CDR3 DNA reads as TGTGCCAGCAGCCTTGGACATCATGAGCAGTTCTTC. This sequence joins TRBV9 and TRBJ2-1; weak D call: TRBD1 (5 bases). The CDR3 runs to 12 residues. V lost 4 bases to trimming and J lost 8 bases, with 10 bases between them. Looked up from germline, CDR1 is SGDLS and CDR2 is YYNGEE. The full variable domain, rest sourced from reference TRBV9 and TRBJ2-1, is DSGVTQTPKHLITATGQRVTLRCSPRSGDLSVYWYQQSLDQGLQFLIQYYNGEERAKGNILERFSAQQFPDLHSELNLSSLELGDSALYFCASSLGHHEQFFGPGTRLTVL.

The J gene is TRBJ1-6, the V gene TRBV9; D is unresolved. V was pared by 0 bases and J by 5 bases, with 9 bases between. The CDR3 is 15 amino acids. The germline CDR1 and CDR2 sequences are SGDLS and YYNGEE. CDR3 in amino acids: CASSVGGNNNSPLHF. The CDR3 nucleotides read TGTGCCAGCAGCGTAGGGGGTAATAATAATTCACCCCTCCACTTT.

The DNA of the CDR3 is TGTGCCAGCAGTTTAACAGGACTAGCCCCGTTTTACGAGCAGTACTTC. This sequence encodes CASSLTGLAPFYEQYF. The genes are TRBV27 and TRBJ2-7; 8 bases are a match to TRBD2. The V gene's germline CDR1 is MNHEY and CDR2 SMNVEV (reference sequence). This CDR3 has 16 amino acids. Trimming removed 2 bases from V and 4 bases from J; junction bases left unmatched: 10.

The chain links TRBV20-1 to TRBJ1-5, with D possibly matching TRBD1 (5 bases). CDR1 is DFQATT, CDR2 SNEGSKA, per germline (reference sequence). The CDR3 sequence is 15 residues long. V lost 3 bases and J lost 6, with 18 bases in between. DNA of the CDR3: TGCAGTGCTAGTCAATCAACCGGGGGAGGTCAGCCCCAGCATTTT. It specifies CSASQSTGGGQPQHF.

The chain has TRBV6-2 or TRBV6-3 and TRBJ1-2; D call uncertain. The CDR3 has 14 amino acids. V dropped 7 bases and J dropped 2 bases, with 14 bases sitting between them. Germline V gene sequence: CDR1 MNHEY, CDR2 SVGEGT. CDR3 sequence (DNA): TGTGCCAGCAAAGCGAGTCCCCCGAACTATGGCTACACCTTC. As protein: CASKASPPNYGYTF.

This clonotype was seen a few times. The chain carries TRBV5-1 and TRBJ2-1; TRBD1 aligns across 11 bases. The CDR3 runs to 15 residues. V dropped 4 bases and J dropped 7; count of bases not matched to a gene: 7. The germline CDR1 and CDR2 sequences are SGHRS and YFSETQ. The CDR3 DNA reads TGCGCCAGCAGCCCTCCCCGGGACAGGGGGAATGAGCAGTTCTTC. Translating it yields CASSPPRDRGNEQFF.

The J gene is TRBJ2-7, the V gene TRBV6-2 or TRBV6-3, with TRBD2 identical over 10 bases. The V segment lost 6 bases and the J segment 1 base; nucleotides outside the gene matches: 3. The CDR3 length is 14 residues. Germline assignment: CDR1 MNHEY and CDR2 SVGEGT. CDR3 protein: CASSTSGASYEQYF. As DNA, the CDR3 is TGTGCCAGCAGCACTAGCGGGGCTTCCTACGAGCAGTACTTC.

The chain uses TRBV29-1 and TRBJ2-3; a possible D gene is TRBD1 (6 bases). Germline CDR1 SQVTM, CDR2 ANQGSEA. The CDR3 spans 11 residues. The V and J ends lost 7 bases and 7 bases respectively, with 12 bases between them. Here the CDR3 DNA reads TGCAGCGGTGCCAGGGGACATACGCAGTATTTT. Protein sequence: CSGARGHTQYF.

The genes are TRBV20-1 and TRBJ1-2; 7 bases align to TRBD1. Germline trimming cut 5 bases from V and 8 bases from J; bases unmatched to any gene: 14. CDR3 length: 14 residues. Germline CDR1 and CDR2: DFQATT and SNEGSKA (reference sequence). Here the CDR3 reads CSAGRQGGVGGYTF. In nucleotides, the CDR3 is TGCAGTGCTGGAAGACAGGGCGGGGTAGGGGGCTACACCTTC.

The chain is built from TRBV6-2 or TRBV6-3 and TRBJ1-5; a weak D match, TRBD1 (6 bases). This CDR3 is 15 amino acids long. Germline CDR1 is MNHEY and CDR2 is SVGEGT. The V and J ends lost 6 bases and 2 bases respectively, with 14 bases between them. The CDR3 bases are TGTGCCAGCAGCTTAAGGGGGGTTCGCAATCAGCCCCAGCATTTT. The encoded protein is CASSLRGVRNQPQHF.

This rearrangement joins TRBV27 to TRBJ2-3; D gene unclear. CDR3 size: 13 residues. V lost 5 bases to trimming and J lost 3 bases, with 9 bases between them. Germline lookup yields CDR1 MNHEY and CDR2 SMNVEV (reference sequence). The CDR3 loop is CASSPHGTDTQYF. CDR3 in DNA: TGTGCCAGCAGTCCACATGGGACAGATACGCAGTATTTT.

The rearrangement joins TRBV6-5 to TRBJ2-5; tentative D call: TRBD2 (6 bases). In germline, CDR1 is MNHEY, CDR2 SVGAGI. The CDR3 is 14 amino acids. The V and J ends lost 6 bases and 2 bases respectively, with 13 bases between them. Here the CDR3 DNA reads TGTGCCAGCAGCGCTATACGGGGGCAAGAGACCCAGTACTTC. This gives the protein CASSAIRGQETQYF.

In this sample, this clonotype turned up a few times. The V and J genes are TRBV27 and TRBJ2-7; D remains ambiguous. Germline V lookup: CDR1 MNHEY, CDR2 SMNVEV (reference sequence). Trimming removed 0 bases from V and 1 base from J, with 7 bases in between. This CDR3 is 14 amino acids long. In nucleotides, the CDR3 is TGTGCCAGCAGTTTATCGGGGAAGTCCTACGAGCAGTACTTC. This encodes CASSLSGKSYEQYF.

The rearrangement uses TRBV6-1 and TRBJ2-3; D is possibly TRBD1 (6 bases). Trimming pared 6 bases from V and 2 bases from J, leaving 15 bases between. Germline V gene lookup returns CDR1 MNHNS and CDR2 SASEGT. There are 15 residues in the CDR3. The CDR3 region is CASSPNRAVTDTQYF. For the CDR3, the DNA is TGTGCCAGCAGCCCCAACAGGGCCGTCACAGATACGCAGTATTTT.

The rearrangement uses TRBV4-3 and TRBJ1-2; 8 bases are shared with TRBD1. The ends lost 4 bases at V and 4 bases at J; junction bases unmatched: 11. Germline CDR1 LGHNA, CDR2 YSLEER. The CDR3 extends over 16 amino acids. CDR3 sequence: CASSPRTGIWIYGYTF. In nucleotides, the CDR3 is TGCGCCAGCAGCCCGAGGACAGGGATCTGGATCTATGGCTACACCTTC.

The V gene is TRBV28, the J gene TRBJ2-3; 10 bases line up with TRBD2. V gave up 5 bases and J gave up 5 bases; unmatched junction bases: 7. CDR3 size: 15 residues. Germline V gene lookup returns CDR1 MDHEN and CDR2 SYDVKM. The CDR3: CASSTLAGGLDTQYF. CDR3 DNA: TGTGCCAGCAGTACGTTAGCGGGGGGCCTAGATACGCAGTATTTT.

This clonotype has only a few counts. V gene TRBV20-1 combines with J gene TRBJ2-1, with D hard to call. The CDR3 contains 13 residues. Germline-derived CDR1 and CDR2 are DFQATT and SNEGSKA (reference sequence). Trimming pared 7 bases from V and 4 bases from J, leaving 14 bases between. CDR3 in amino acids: CSVVRVIYNEQFF. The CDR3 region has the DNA TGCAGTGTTGTTCGGGTGATATACAATGAGCAGTTCTTC.

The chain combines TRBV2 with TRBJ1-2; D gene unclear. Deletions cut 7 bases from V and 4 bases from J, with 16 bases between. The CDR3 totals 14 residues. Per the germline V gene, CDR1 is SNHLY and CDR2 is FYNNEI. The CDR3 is CASIWAAVGYGYTF. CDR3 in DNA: TGTGCCAGCATCTGGGCAGCGGTCGGCTATGGCTACACCTTC.

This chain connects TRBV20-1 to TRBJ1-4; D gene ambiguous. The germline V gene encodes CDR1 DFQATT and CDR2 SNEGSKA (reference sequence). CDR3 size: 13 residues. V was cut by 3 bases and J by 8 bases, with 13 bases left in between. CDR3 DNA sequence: TGCAGTGCTAGGTCTTGGCAGCCCGAAAAACTGTTTTTT. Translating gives CSARSWQPEKLFF.

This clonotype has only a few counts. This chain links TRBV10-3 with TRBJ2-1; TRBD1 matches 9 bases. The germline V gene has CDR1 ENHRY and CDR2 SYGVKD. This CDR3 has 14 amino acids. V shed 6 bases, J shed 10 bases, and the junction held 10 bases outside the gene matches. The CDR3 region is CAIRSTGTGSEQFF. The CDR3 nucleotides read TGTGCCATCAGATCCACCGGGACAGGGAGCGAGCAGTTCTTC.

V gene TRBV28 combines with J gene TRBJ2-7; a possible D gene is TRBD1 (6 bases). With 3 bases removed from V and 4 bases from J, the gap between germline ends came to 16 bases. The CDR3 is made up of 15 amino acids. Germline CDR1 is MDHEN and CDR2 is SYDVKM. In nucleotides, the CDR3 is TGTGCCAGCAGTTTCCCAGGGGCTGGACGGTACGAGCAGTACTTC. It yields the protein CASSFPGAGRYEQYF.